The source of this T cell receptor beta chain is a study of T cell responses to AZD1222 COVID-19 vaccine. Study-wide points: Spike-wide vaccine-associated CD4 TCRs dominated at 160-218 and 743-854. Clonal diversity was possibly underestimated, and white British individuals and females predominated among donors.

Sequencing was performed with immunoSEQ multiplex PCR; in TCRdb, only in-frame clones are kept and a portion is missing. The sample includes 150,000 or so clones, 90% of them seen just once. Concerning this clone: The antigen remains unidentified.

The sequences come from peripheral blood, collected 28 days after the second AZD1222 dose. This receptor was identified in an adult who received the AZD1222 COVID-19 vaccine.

The chain's CDR3 is CASSERTGAARIRGYTF. For the CDR3, the DNA is TGCGCCAGCAGTGAGAGGACAGGGGCCGCCAGGATCCGTGGCTACACCTTC. The chain couples TRBV10-2 to TRBJ1-2, with TRBD1 matching over 9 bases. Per germline, CDR1 WSHSY and CDR2 SAAADI. There are 17 residues in the CDR3. The junction had 14 bases not matched to a gene; V was cut back by 2 bases and J by 7 bases.